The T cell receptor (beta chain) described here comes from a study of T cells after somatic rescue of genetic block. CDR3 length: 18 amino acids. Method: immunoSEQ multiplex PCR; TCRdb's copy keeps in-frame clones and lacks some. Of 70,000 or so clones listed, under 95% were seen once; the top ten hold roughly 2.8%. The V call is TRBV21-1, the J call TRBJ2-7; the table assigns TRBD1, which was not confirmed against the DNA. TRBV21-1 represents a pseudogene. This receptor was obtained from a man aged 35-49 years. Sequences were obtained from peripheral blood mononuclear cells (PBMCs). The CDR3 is CASPTRDRGRVGSYEQYF. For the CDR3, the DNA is TGTGCCAGTCCAACCCGGGACAGGGGGCGGGTCGGGTCCTACGAGCAGTACTTC.